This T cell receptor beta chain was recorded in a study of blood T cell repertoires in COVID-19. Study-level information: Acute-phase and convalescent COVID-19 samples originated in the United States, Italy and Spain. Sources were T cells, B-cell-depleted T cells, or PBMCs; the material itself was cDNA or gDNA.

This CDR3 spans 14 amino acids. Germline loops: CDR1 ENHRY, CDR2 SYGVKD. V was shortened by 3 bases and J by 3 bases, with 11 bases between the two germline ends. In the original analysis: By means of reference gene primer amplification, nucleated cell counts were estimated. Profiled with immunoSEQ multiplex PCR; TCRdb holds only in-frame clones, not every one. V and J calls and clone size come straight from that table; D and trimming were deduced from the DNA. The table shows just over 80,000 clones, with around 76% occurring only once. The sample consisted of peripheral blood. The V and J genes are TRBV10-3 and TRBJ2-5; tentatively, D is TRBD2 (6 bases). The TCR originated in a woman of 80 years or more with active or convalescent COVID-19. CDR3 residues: CAISEKGLEETQYF. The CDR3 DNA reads TGTGCCATCAGTGAAAAGGGACTCGAAGAGACCCAGTACTTC.